The 20 T cell receptor beta chains below come from one sample, sequenced in a study of blood T cell repertoires in COVID-19 (dated by TCRdb to about 2020). The receptor library was made with the immunoSEQ multiplex PCR assay. Held by TCRdb, this immuneACCESS table contains in-frame sequences only and omits some clones. Under half of the omission traces to an unresolved V gene where checked; the cause of the rest is unknown. Present in this sample are 250,000 or so clones, 89% of which were seen just once. The ten largest clones capture 4% to 5% of the sample. Input material: peripheral blood. The receptors originated from a woman in her 40s who had recovered from COVID-19.

V gene TRBV7-2 combines with J gene TRBJ2-2; the D gene is possibly TRBD2 (6 bases). This CDR3 spans 16 amino acids. V gave up 5 bases and J gave up 8 bases, with 21 bases separating them. CDR1 is SGHTA, CDR2 FQGNSA, per germline. CDR3 amino acids: CASSPKRRTTGGELFF. The CDR3 nucleotides read TGTGCCAGCAGCCCCAAGCGTCGGACTACCGGGGGGGAGCTGTTTTTT.

The chain joins TRBV13 to TRBJ2-1, with D tentatively TRBD1 (6 bases). CDR1 PRHDT and CDR2 FYEKMQ come from the germline V gene (reference sequence). Between the trimmed V and J ends, which lost 2 bases and 8 bases, there was a span of 13 bases. The CDR3 is 14 amino acids. The CDR3 protein is CASSLIAGADEQFF. CDR3 nucleotides: TGTGCCAGCAGCTTAATTGCAGGGGCCGATGAGCAGTTCTTC.

J is TRBJ2-4 and V is TRBV9, with D possibly being TRBD1 (5 bases). Per the germline V gene, CDR1 is SGDLS and CDR2 is YYNGEE. V lost 3 bases, J lost 6 bases, and 7 bases lay in between. This CDR3 is 12 amino acids long. The CDR3 protein is CASSGQRNIQYF. The CDR3 nucleotides are TGTGCCAGCAGCGGACAGAGAAACATTCAGTACTTC.

V and J are TRBV11-2 and TRBJ2-1; 15 nucleotides align to TRBD2. There are 17 residues in the CDR3. V lost 5 bases to trimming and J lost 8 bases; unmatched junction nucleotides: 10. Per germline, CDR1 SGHAT and CDR2 FQNNGV. This CDR3 is CASSVLGGLAGGDEQFF. The CDR3, as DNA: TGTGCCAGCAGCGTGCTCGGGGGACTAGCGGGAGGAGATGAGCAGTTCTTC.

This chain uses TRBV5-4 with TRBJ1-2, with 7 nucleotides matching TRBD1. Germline V gives CDR1 SGHNT, CDR2 YYREEE (reference sequence). CDR3 size: 13 residues. V lost 0 bases, J lost 5 bases, and 1 base stayed unmatched. The CDR3 is CASSLETGYGYTF. The CDR3 DNA reads TGTGCCAGCAGCTTGGAGACAGGGTATGGCTACACCTTC. The full variable domain, with the rest looked up from reference TRBV5-4 and TRBJ1-2, is ETGVTQSPTHLIKTRGQQVTLRCSSQSGHNTVSWYQQALGQGPQFIFQYYREEENGRGNFPPRFSGLQFPNYSSELNVNALELDDSALYLCASSLETGYGYTFGSGTRLTVV.

V and J are TRBV19 and TRBJ1-2, with D uncertain. The CDR3 length is 12 residues. Trimming took 6 bases from V and 2 from J, leaving 7 bases between them. Looked up from germline, CDR1 is LNHDA and CDR2 is SQIVND (reference sequence). Here the CDR3 DNA reads TGTGCCAGTAGCCCGGGGAACTATGGCTACACCTTC. Translated, it gives CASSPGNYGYTF. The full variable domain, completed using reference TRBV19 and TRBJ1-2, is DGGITQSPKYLFRKEGQNVTLSCEQNLNHDAMYWYRQDPGQGLRLIYYSQIVNDFQKGDIAEGYSVSREKKESFPLTVTSAQKNPTAFYLCASSPGNYGYTFGSGTRLTVV.

In this sample, this clone turned up a few times. V is TRBV24-1 and J is TRBJ2-1; 7 positions match TRBD1. In germline, CDR1 is KGHDR, CDR2 SFDVKD. Trimming at V came to 6 bases and at J to 3 bases, leaving 13 bases not matched to a gene. The CDR3 loop spans 17 amino acids. The CDR3: CATSTNRDRSSYNEQFF. CDR3 nucleotides: TGTGCCACCAGTACCAACCGGGACAGATCAAGCTACAATGAGCAGTTCTTC.

The V and J genes are TRBV12-3 or TRBV12-4 and TRBJ2-7; D is possibly TRBD1 (7 bases). Trimming took 3 bases from V and 7 from J, leaving 13 bases between them. CDR3 size: 13 residues. The CDR3 region is CASSFRQGGEQYV. CDR3 nucleotides: TGTGCCAGCAGTTTCCGGCAGGGGGGTGAGCAGTACGTC.

This clone has a single count. The chain recombines TRBV4-3 with TRBJ2-5; TRBD2 agrees at 7 bases. After removal of 0 bases from V and 4 bases from J, the junction contained 2 bases not matched to a gene. This CDR3 is 14 amino acids long. CDR1 LGHNA and CDR2 YSLEER come from the germline V gene. The CDR3, as DNA: TGCGCCAGCAGCCAAGATTCGGGGGGAGAGACCCAGTACTTC. Amino acid sequence: CASSQDSGGETQYF.

For the CDR3, the DNA is TGTGCCAGCAGCAAAGGGGCAGAATATGGCTACACCTTC. Translating it yields CASSKGAEYGYTF. V gene TRBV28 combines with J gene TRBJ1-2, with TRBD1 as a possible D gene (5 bases). The CDR3 consists of 13 residues. V lost 6 bases, J lost 5 bases, and 13 bases lay in between. Germline CDR1 MDHEN, CDR2 SYDVKM.

This chain connects TRBV20-1 to TRBJ2-7; 12 bases are a match to TRBD1. Looked up from germline, CDR1 is DFQATT and CDR2 is SNEGSKA (reference sequence). This CDR3 region has 14 residues. The trim removed 3 bases at V and 7 bases at J, leaving 7 bases unmatched. The CDR3 sequence is CSASPGQGAGEQYF. DNA of the CDR3: TGCAGTGCTAGTCCGGGACAGGGGGCGGGAGAGCAGTACTTC.

This chain connects TRBV12-5 to TRBJ2-7; 7 bases match TRBD1. CDR1 LGHNT and CDR2 FRNRAP come from the germline V gene. The length of the CDR3 is 16 residues. V lost 0 bases to trimming and J lost 6 bases; unmatched junction nucleotides: 11. The CDR3 nucleotides read TGTGCTAGTGGTTTGGTACGCGGACAGGTTTCACCCGAGCAGTACTTC. Translated, it gives CASGLVRGQVSPEQYF.

The gene calls are TRBV11-3 and TRBJ2-7; D call uncertain. CDR1 and CDR2 (germline): SGHNT, YENEEA. V gave up 0 bases and J gave up 5 bases, with 5 bases separating them. The CDR3 has 12 amino acids. The CDR3 nucleotides read TGTGCCAGCAGCTTAGATAATCACGAGCAGTACTTC. Translating gives CASSLDNHEQYF.

The chain joins TRBV6-5 to TRBJ1-4; D not resolved. The CDR3 is 15 residues long. The V end was cut by 5 bases, the J end by 8 bases, with 18 bases between. The V gene's germline CDR1 is MNHEY and CDR2 SVGAGI. Written as DNA, the CDR3 is TGTGCCAGCAGTCAAACGGTGGAGGGTAGAGAAAAACTGTTTTTT. Translated, it gives CASSQTVEGREKLFF.

This clone was counted between two and nine times. The rearrangement uses TRBV7-2 and TRBJ2-5; 15 positions match TRBD2. With V trimmed by 0 bases and J by 7 bases, 3 bases remained unmatched. Germline CDR1 is SGHTA and CDR2 is FQGNSA. The CDR3 totals 16 residues. The CDR3: CASSLAGLAGGRTQYF. The CDR3 DNA follows: TGTGCCAGCAGCTTAGCTGGACTAGCGGGGGGGAGGACCCAGTACTTC.

The chain couples TRBV4-3 to TRBJ1-2; 8 nucleotides match TRBD1. Germline V gives CDR1 LGHNA, CDR2 YSLEER. J gave up 5 bases and V 2 bases, and 1 base lay outside the gene matches. This CDR3 has 13 amino acids. CDR3 in DNA: TGCGCCAGCAGCCAAACAGGGGGATATGGCTACACCTTC. Protein sequence: CASSQTGGYGYTF.

V is TRBV4-1 and J is TRBJ1-2, with a tentative D call TRBD1 (5 bases). V dropped 4 bases and J dropped 7 bases, with 19 bases sitting between them. The CDR3 runs 15 residues. Germline V gives CDR1 MGHRA, CDR2 YSYEKL. CDR3 sequence (DNA): TGCGCCAGCAGCCCCTCGCGGGGCGCCAGAGGTGGCTACACCTTC. It encodes CASSPSRGARGGYTF.

J is TRBJ1-2 and V is TRBV27, with no clear D. Germline V gene sequence: CDR1 MNHEY, CDR2 SMNVEV (reference sequence). There are 14 residues in the CDR3. V lost 3 bases and J lost 6, with 14 bases in between. CDR3 DNA: TGTGCCAGCAGTTTGAGTGGTCCAATCGATGGCTACACCTTC. This sequence encodes CASSLSGPIDGYTF.

The chain has TRBV27 and TRBJ1-2; 7 bases are a match to TRBD1. V lost 8 bases and J lost 1; bases outside the gene matches: 10. Germline V gene lookup returns CDR1 MNHEY and CDR2 SMNVEV (reference sequence). The CDR3 has 15 amino acids. This CDR3 reads CASAPRRQGNYGYTF. CDR3 DNA: TGTGCCAGCGCACCCCGGAGACAGGGTAACTATGGCTACACCTTC.

The V call is TRBV28, the J call TRBJ2-3; 10 nucleotides match TRBD1. V trimming: 5 bases; J trimming: 4 bases; junction bases outside the gene matches: 6. The CDR3 is made up of 15 amino acids. Germline CDR1 MDHEN, CDR2 SYDVKM. The CDR3 spells CASSAPGQGPDTQYF. In DNA form, the CDR3 reads TGTGCCAGCAGTGCCCCGGGACAGGGGCCAGATACGCAGTATTTT.